Described below is a single TCR beta chain sequence and its context. Its antigen is currently unknown. This entry comes from a study of beta chain features in type 1 diabetes. Notes on the study in general: Patients with type 1 diabetes carried fewer insertions and had more deletions at their VDJ junctions. People with Type 1 diabetes carried modestly yet significantly shorter TCRB CDR3s in all four CD4+ subsets. The question left open here concerned HLA type influencing TCRB rearrangement.

The sequenced template was cDNA made from the entire isolated RNA. Measured with immunoSEQ multiplex PCR; TCRdb has only the in-frame clones, and not every one. The profile shows some 900,000 clones, roughly 15% of them singletons. Central memory, naive, regulatory and stem cell-like memory CD4+ cells were sorted by CD45RO/CCR7/CD25/CD127/CD95/CD27. The CDR3 runs to 15 residues. CDR1 and CDR2 from the germline V gene are SEHNR and FQNEAQ (reference sequence). V was clipped by 5 bases and J by 0 bases; unmatched bases: 3. Sequencing was performed on naive CD4+ T cells from blood. The chain employs TRBV7-9 and TRBJ1-1; 10 nucleotides align to TRBD1. This TCR came from a woman aged 18 to 35 in good health. The CDR3 DNA reads as TGTGCCAGCAGCCGACAGGGGGCCATGAACACTGAAGCTTTCTTT. Translated: CASSRQGAMNTEAFF.